The 10 T cell receptor beta chains listed next were all sequenced from one sample in a study of blood T cell repertoires in COVID-19. Clones were read by immunoSEQ multiplex PCR, and TCRdb kept only the in-frame ones, dropping some. The sample has 130,000 or so clones; 88% are singletons. Sequencing input: peripheral blood. The origin of the receptors is a human donor in a cohort sampled during active COVID-19.

The chain uses TRBV5-8 and TRBJ2-2; TRBD1 might be the D (5 bases). The CDR3 covers 16 residues. Per germline, CDR1 SGHTS and CDR2 YDEGEE. Trimming stripped 4 bases from V and 7 bases from J, with 20 bases between. The CDR3 spells CASSGASILLSGELFF. In nucleotides, the CDR3 is TGTGCCAGCAGCGGGGCCTCCATCCTCCTGAGCGGGGAGCTGTTTTTT.

The CDR3 protein is CASSLDRPSRHEQYF. CDR3 nucleotides: TGTGCCAGCAGCTTAGATCGTCCTAGTCGCCACGAGCAGTACTTC. The chain joins TRBV11-2 to TRBJ2-7, with unresolved D. Looked up from germline, CDR1 is SGHAT and CDR2 is FQNNGV. CDR3 length: 15 residues. Trimming shortened V by 0 bases and J by 5 bases, and 14 bases separated the two germline ends.

CDR3 in DNA: TGCGCCAGCAGCCAAAGGACAGGGCCAGAGACCCAGTACTTC. Protein sequence: CASSQRTGPETQYF. V usage is TRBV4-1 and J usage is TRBJ2-5; 8 bases map to TRBD1. V lost 2 bases, J lost 4 bases, and 3 bases stayed unmatched. The CDR3 covers 14 residues. Germline loops: CDR1 MGHRA, CDR2 YSYEKL.

This chain joins TRBV6-2 or TRBV6-3 and TRBJ1-1; TRBD1 is a possible D gene (6 bases). Germline assignment: CDR1 MNHEY and CDR2 SVGEGT. V lost 4 bases and J lost 3, with 12 bases in between. This CDR3 contains 14 residues. The CDR3 coding sequence is TGTGCCAGCAGTTTCCGGGGGGCTGACACTGAAGCTTTCTTT. As protein: CASSFRGADTEAFF.

The V gene is TRBV28, the J gene TRBJ1-5; 7 bases map to TRBD1. With 7 bases clipped from V and 4 bases from J, the junction kept 7 bases outside the gene matches. Germline CDR1 is MDHEN and CDR2 is SYDVKM. This CDR3 spans 14 amino acids. The CDR3 DNA reads TGTGCCAGCACCGAAGGGACAGCAAATCAGCCCCAGCATTTT. Its protein product is CASTEGTANQPQHF.

The chain carries TRBV9 and TRBJ1-3, with TRBD1 matching over 7 bases. The CDR3 has 16 amino acids. In germline, CDR1 is SGDLS, CDR2 YYNGEE. The V and J ends lost 0 bases and 0 bases, in that order; junction bases with no gene match: 3. The CDR3 protein is CASSVVQGYSGNTIYF. The CDR3 coding sequence is TGTGCCAGCAGCGTAGTACAGGGGTACTCTGGAAACACCATATATTTT.

The sample holds one count of this clone. The V gene is TRBV5-4, the J gene TRBJ1-2, with D possibly matching TRBD1 (5 bases). Trimming removed 4 bases at V and 0 bases at J, with 19 bases between. The V gene's germline CDR1 is SGHNT and CDR2 YYREEE (reference sequence). CDR3 length equals 17 residues. CDR3 protein: CASSPGGAANSNYGYTF. The CDR3 DNA sequence: TGTGCCAGCAGCCCCGGAGGGGCCGCCAACTCTAACTATGGCTACACCTTC.

This chain connects TRBV3-1 (or the pseudogene TRBV3-2) to TRBJ2-2, with TRBD1 matching over 8 bases. This CDR3 spans 16 amino acids. Germline V gene lookup returns CDR1 LGHDT and CDR2 YNNKEL (reference sequence). V lost 3 bases, J lost 3 bases, and 6 bases stayed unmatched. Here the CDR3 reads CASSQKDRVHTGELFF. CDR3 nucleotides: TGTGCCAGCAGCCAGAAGGACAGGGTACACACCGGGGAGCTGTTTTTT.

The gene calls are TRBV5-1 and TRBJ2-1, with 11 nucleotides matching TRBD2. Germline V gene data show CDR1 as SGHRS and CDR2 as YFSETQ. V shed 1 base, J shed 0 bases, and the junction held 0 bases outside the gene matches. This CDR3 region has 16 residues. CDR3 amino acids: CASSLTSGSSYNEQFF. The CDR3 coding sequence is TGCGCCAGCAGCTTGACTAGCGGGAGCTCCTACAATGAGCAGTTCTTC.

The chain is built from TRBV27 and TRBJ2-7; 14 bases line up with TRBD2. The CDR3 has 18 amino acids. With 2 bases clipped from V and 4 bases from J, the junction kept 10 bases outside the gene matches. The germline gives CDR1 MNHEY, CDR2 SMNVEV (reference sequence). The CDR3 reads CASSLRPGLAGGYYEQYF. The CDR3 DNA follows: TGTGCCAGCAGTTTAAGGCCTGGACTAGCGGGAGGATATTACGAGCAGTACTTC.